This T cell receptor beta chain was sequenced for a study of blood T cell repertoires in COVID-19. Study in general: COVID-19 samples, acute and convalescent, were from the United States, Italy and Spain.

The germline gives CDR1 MNHEY, CDR2 SMNVEV (reference sequence). V was clipped by 6 bases and J by 0 bases, with 9 bases between them. This CDR3 has 14 amino acids. Generated by immunoSEQ multiplex PCR, the TCRdb table keeps only in-frame clones and is missing some. Of some 300,000 clones listed, approximately 90% are singletons. The clonotype comes from a woman under 40 who had recovered from COVID-19. Sequenced sample: peripheral blood. V gene TRBV27 combines with J gene TRBJ1-3; a possible D gene is TRBD1 (5 bases). CDR3 sequence reads: CASSKTVSGNTIYF. In nucleotides, the CDR3 is TGTGCCAGCAGCAAGACAGTCTCTGGAAACACCATATATTTT.